This TCR beta chain was found in a study of T cell responses to AZD1222 COVID-19 vaccine. Produced via immunoSEQ multiplex PCR; TCRdb's table is partial and in-frame only. The sample shows 90,000 to 150,000 clones, nearly 90% of them seen only once. Trimming took 5 bases from V and 4 from J, leaving 18 bases between them. This CDR3 contains 16 residues. Germline CDR1 is KGHSH and CDR2 is LQKENI. The material was peripheral blood, obtained on day 0 of AZD1222 vaccination. The chain uses TRBV18 and TRBJ1-3; D gene uncertain. The TCR was taken from an adult in good health. The DNA of the CDR3 is TGTGCCAGCTCAAGTACCGGGATCCGGCCCGGAAACACCATATATTTT. The encoded protein is CASSSTGIRPGNTIYF. Complete variable domain (other parts from reference TRBV18 and TRBJ1-3): NAGVMQNPRHLVRRRGQEARLRCSPMKGHSHVYWYRQLPEEGLKFMVYLQKENIIDESGMPKERFSAEFPKEGPSILRIQQVVRGDSAAYFCASSSTGIRPGNTIYFGEGSWLTVV.